The T cell receptor (beta chain) described here comes from a study of cytotoxic CD8 clonotypes in ibrutinib-treated CLL. CDR1 and CDR2 (germline): MDHEN, SYDVKM. The V gene lost 2 bases and the J gene lost 5 bases, with 13 bases spanning the gap. This CDR3 comprises 14 residues. Profiling relied on immunoSEQ multiplex PCR, and the TCRdb table lists in-frame clones only, not all of them. This table has 100,000 to 150,000 clones, 80% to 90% appearing once. The rearrangement uses TRBV28 and TRBJ2-7, with D possibly being TRBD1 or TRBD2 (6 bases each). The origin of this receptor is a human donor with chronic lymphocytic leukemia. The material sequenced was PBMCs, taken after 24 months of ibrutinib treatment. The chain's CDR3 is CASSLVWGADEQYF. CDR3 DNA sequence: TGTGCCAGCAGTTTAGTGTGGGGGGCAGACGAGCAGTACTTC.